Sequencing of this T cell receptor (beta chain) was carried out in a study of cytomegalovirus exposure and HLA in healthy donors. Background on the study: Early released data had around 89 million unique TCRs, all coming from HLA-typed donors. Points from the study as a whole: A later analysis, which compared TCR beta chains of equal frequency, found the HLA-associated ones more clonally expanded. Some V segments, TRBV6-2 and TRBV6-3 among them, were indistinguishable and were therefore excluded.

Worth noting for this clone: Its antigen is unknown.

The CDR3 loop spans 15 amino acids. Germline assignment: CDR1 MDHEN and CDR2 SYDVKM. The V gene end was trimmed by 3 bases and the J gene end by 5 bases; junction bases not matched to a gene: 7. The PCR used 60 Vbeta and 13 Jbeta primers. Clones were read by immunoSEQ multiplex PCR, and TCRdb kept only the in-frame ones, dropping some. The table shows more than 95,000 clones, with 60% to 80% occurring only once. The chain combines TRBV28 with TRBJ2-3; 8 nucleotides match TRBD1. The receptor was isolated from a woman aged 40-49 years in good health and CMV-seropositive. Sequenced input: PBMCs. For the CDR3, the DNA is TGTGCCAGCAGTTTCCCGGGACAGGTGGAAGATACGCAGTATTTT. It specifies CASSFPGQVEDTQYF.